This TCR beta chain was identified during a study of CD8 T cells in ankylosing spondylitis. Findings of the study overall: There was reportedly significant enrichment of clones that were disease-linked in matched ankylosing spondylitis synovial fluid. Earlier work had already found some motif variants in reactive arthritis synovial fluid and blood.

This CDR3 region has 15 residues. V gave up 4 bases and J gave up 5 bases; unmatched junction bases: 8. Germline CDR1 reads SEHNR; CDR2 reads FQNEAQ (reference sequence). This clonotype was counted ten times or more. Its antigen is undetermined. TCRdb called the 5' RACE reads again in MiXCR, with one record for every CDR3 protein. The sample consists of 250,000 to 400,000 distinct CDR3 sequences, approximately 10% of them appearing once. The specimen was blood, either unsorted or a sorted T cell fraction (not recorded which). The chain couples TRBV7-9 to TRBJ2-1; TRBD2 agrees at 7 bases. The clonotype was recovered from a female donor with ankylosing spondylitis or in good health (not recorded which). CDR3: CASSSIAGGNNEQFF. The CDR3 DNA sequence: TGTGCCAGCAGCTCCATAGCGGGCGGGAACAATGAGCAGTTCTTC.